This T cell receptor (beta chain) appears in the sequencing data of a study of T cell responses to AZD1222 COVID-19 vaccine. Points from the study as a whole: In a largely white British group with more females than males, clonal diversity was possibly underestimated. The peak T cell response came first, and repertoires were sampled only after it.

The method was immunoSEQ multiplex PCR; TCRdb's version includes in-frame clones alone and lacks a portion of them. The sample contains around 130,000 clones, 80% to 90% of which appear only once. In the case of this clone: Its antigen is as yet unknown.

The sequenced sample was peripheral blood, obtained 28 days after the second AZD1222 dose. The clonotype comes from an adult who received the AZD1222 COVID-19 vaccine.

CDR3 coding DNA: TGTGCCAGCAGCCGCTATCTCTCTTCGAACACCGGGGAGCTGTTTTTT. It yields the protein CASSRYLSSNTGELFF. This sequence joins TRBV14 and TRBJ2-2; D remains ambiguous. This CDR3 is built from 16 residues. The V gene lost 4 bases and the J gene lost 0 bases, with 12 bases spanning the gap. CDR1 and CDR2 from the germline V gene are SGHDN and FVKESK.